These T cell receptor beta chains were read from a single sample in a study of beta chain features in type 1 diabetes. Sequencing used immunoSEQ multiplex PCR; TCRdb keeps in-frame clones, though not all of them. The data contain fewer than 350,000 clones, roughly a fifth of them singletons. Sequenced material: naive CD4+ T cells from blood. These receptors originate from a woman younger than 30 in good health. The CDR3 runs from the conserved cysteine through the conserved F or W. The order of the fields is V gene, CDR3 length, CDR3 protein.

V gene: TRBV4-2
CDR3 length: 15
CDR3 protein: CASSPSMLGGTEAFF

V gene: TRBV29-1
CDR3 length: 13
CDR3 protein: CSAPGLAYNEQFF

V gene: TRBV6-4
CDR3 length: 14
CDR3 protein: CASSQEGYTGELFF

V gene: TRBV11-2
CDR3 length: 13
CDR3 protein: CASSSDRNYGYTF

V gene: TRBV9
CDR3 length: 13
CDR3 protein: CASSGSGGSEQYF

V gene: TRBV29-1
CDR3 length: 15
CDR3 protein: CSVSRTSGRTDTQYF

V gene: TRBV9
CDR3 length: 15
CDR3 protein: CASSAGQGLEDTQYF

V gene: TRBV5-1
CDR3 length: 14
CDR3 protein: CASSFDNLNTEAFF

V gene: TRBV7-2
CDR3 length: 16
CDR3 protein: CASSFNKAGGRDTQYF

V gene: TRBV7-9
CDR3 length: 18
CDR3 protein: CASSGKGQGAGGANVLTF

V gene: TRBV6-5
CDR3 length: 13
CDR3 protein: CASSSQGNQPQHF

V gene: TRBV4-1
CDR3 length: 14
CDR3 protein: CASSQVAGIETQYF

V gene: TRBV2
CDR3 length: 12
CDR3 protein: CASRREGNEQFF

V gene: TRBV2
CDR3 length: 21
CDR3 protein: CASRAPQRGGDLAANQETQYF

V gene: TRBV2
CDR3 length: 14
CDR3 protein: CASREGQTIYEQYF

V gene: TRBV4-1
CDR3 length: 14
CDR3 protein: CASSHPVRGETQYF

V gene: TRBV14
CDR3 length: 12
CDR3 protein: CASSRRESEAFF

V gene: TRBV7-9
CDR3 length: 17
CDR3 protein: CASSYSSGGHSYNEQFF

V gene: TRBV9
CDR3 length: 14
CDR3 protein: CASSVVRNTGELFF